Each of the 30 T cell receptor gamma chains below was sequenced from the same sample in a study of γδ T cells in repeated Plasmodium falciparum infection. Flow sorting of PBMC yielded separate Vgamma9/Vdelta2+ and Vdelta2-negative gammadelta T cell populations for bulk repertoire analysis. TCRdb re-called clones from the multiplex PCR reads using CATT. Seen here are several thousand gamma-chain clones, roughly 3.5% observed once, and the top ten hold 25% to 35%. The source material was gamma-delta T cells from blood. The receptor source for this set is a pool of human donors (malaria-infected and uninfected, not separated).

This clone was counted between two and nine times. The TCRdb protein, from a much larger clone, departs from this DNA's translation at residue 13, likely by read error; the protein shown derives from the DNA. The rearrangement links TRGV2 to TRGJP1. CDR1 and CDR2 from the germline V gene are EGSNGY and YDSYNSKV. The length of the CDR3 is 16 residues. V dropped 4 bases and J dropped 15; count of bases not matched to a gene: 23. In DNA, the CDR3 is TGTGCCACCTGGGAGGGGGTATGGGGCACTGGCTGGCTCAAGATATTT. Protein product: CATWEGVWGTGWLKIF.

Details on this clone: TCRdb lists the protein of a much larger clone for this DNA, which differs at residue 8, so this is likely a read error; the protein given here is translated from the DNA itself. V and J are TRGV9 and TRGJ1 or TRGJ2. Here the J gene was assigned by germline matching of the DNA, as TCRdb has none. V was clipped by 3 bases and J by 8 bases; unmatched bases: 7. Per the germline V gene, CDR1 is GITISATS and CDR2 is ISYDGTV (reference sequence). This CDR3 has 12 residues. The CDR3 loop is CALWEWYHKKLF. Written as DNA, the CDR3 is TGTGCCTTGTGGGAGTGGTATCATAAGAAACTCTTT.

Only a few counts were recorded for this clone. TCRdb shows a much larger clone's protein in place of this DNA's translation, and the two differ at residue 6, likely through a read error; the protein shown is translated from the DNA. This chain links TRGV9 with TRGJ1 or TRGJ2. Germline V gene data show CDR1 as GITISATS and CDR2 as ISYDGTV (reference sequence). The CDR3 has 12 amino acids. Here the CDR3 reads CASYHTQDKKLF. CDR3 sequence (DNA): TGTGCCTCATATCATACCCAGGATAAGAAGCTCTTT.

Points on this clone: The protein TCRdb gives is from a much larger clone and does not agree with this DNA's translation at residue 4, likely a read error; the protein shown here comes from the DNA. This chain uses TRGV9 with TRGJ1 or TRGJ2. In the absence of a J gene in TCRdb, the DNA was matched to germline to assign it here. J gave up 3 bases and V 8 bases, and 10 bases lay outside the gene matches. Germline loops: CDR1 GITISATS, CDR2 ISYDGTV (reference sequence). The CDR3 is 13 residues long. Here the CDR3 DNA reads TGTGCCTTGTACCTCAGAAGTTATTATAAGAAACTCTTT. It specifies CALYLRSYYKKLF.

This clone occurred many times. A read error is likely here: a far larger clone is one base away. Other DNA sequences in this specimen translate into the identical CDR3. The V gene is TRGV4, the J gene TRGJ1 or TRGJ2. The CDR3 loop spans 15 amino acids. Germline V CDR1 and CDR2: EGSTGY, YDSYTSSV. The V and J ends lost 0 bases and 2 bases, in that order; junction bases with no gene match: 7. The CDR3 DNA follows: TGTGCCACCTGGGATGGGCCGGGGGATTATTATAAGAAACTCTTT. It specifies CATWDGPGDYYKKLF.

A few counts support this clone. A read error likely explains why the TCRdb protein, taken from a much larger clone, differs from this DNA's translation at residue 5; the protein shown is translated from the DNA. The chain couples TRGV9 to TRGJ1 or TRGJ2. With 4 bases clipped from V and 6 bases from J, the junction kept 3 bases outside the gene matches. Germline CDR1 GITISATS, CDR2 ISYDGTV (reference sequence). CDR3 size: 11 residues. The CDR3 sequence: CALWDTYKKLF. CDR3 DNA: TGTGCCTTGTGGGATACTTATAAGAAACTCTTT.

A note on this clone: With only one base between it and a far larger clone, this is likely a read error. This CDR3 is also generated by other DNA sequences in the sample. The V gene is TRGV9; the J gene was not called. The CDR3 extends over 25 amino acids. CDR1 is GITISATS, CDR2 ISYDGTV, per germline (reference sequence). The CDR3 sequence is CALWDHCCGEQHLLSQVSIGRIQHF. The CDR3 nucleotides read TGTGCCTTGTGGGACCATTGTTGTGGGGAACAACACTTGTTGTCACAGGTAAGTATCGGAAGAATACAACACTTC.

This clone was observed a few times. This DNA's translation differs at residue 6 from TCRdb's protein, which comes from a much larger clone; a read error is likely, and the protein shown is translated from the DNA. The CDR3 here is CATWDSRLVRTPTISNYYKKLF. CDR3 sequence (DNA): TGTGCCACCTGGGACAGTCGTTTAGTAAGGACGCCCACCATATCGAATTATTATAAGAAACTCTTT. The chain recombines TRGV3 with TRGJ1 or TRGJ2. The germline CDR1 and CDR2 sequences are VTNTFY and YDVSTARD (reference sequence). This CDR3 contains 22 residues. Trimming removed 1 base from V and 0 bases from J; junction bases left unmatched: 27.

This clone has only a few counts. This likely reflects a read error, since a far larger clone is one base away. The same CDR3 is also encoded by other DNA sequences in this sample. V gene TRGV9 combines with J gene TRGJP. This CDR3 comprises 17 residues. CDR1 is GITISATS, CDR2 ISYDGTV, per germline (reference sequence). The junction had 6 bases not matched to a gene; V was cut back by 0 bases and J by 7 bases. The CDR3 loop is CALWEVRFELGKKIKVF. The CDR3 coding sequence is TGTGCCTTGTGGGAGGTGCGGTTTGAGTTGGGCAAAAAAATCAAGGTATTT.

Worth noting for this clone: Given a far larger clone just one base away, this is likely a sequencing read error. A V gene of TRGV4 was called, but no J gene was assigned. From germline, CDR1 is EGSTGY and CDR2 YDSYTSSV. The CDR3 consists of 12 residues. CDR3 sequence reads: CATWMNYYKKLF. The CDR3 DNA follows: TGTGCCACCTGGATGAATTATTATAAGAAGCTCTTT.

This clone has more than one count but fewer than ten. TCRdb records a much larger clone's protein for this DNA, with a difference at residue 7 that likely arises from a read error; the protein given is the translation of the DNA. This sequence joins TRGV5 and TRGJ1 or TRGJ2. Here the J gene was assigned by germline matching of the DNA, as TCRdb has none. Trimming took 2 bases from V and 8 from J; bases not matched to a gene: 3. Germline V lookup: CDR1 VINAFY, CDR2 YDVSNSKD. CDR3 length: 11 residues. The CDR3 sequence is CATWDKHKKLF. CDR3 in DNA: TGTGCCACCTGGGACAAGCATAAGAAACTCTTT.

This clone has just a few counts. With a far larger clone one base away, a read error is the likely cause. The J gene is TRGJ1 or TRGJ2, the V gene TRGV9. As TCRdb names no J gene, one was assigned here on the basis of a DNA match to germline. Per germline, CDR1 GITISATS and CDR2 ISYDGTV (reference sequence). This CDR3 is 15 amino acids long. The CDR3 region is CALWEVQGYYYKKLF. The CDR3 DNA reads TGCGCCTTGTGGGAGGTGCAGGGGTATTATTATAAGAAACTCTTT.

This clone has only a few counts. The protein recorded in TCRdb matches a much larger clone and deviates from this DNA's translation at residue 10, suggesting a read error; the protein here is obtained by translating the DNA. The gene calls are TRGV9 and TRGJ1 or TRGJ2. TCRdb does not report a J gene; here it was assigned by matching the DNA to germline references. The V and J ends lost 1 base and 4 bases, in that order; junction bases with no gene match: 13. Germline V gene data show CDR1 as GITISATS and CDR2 as ISYDGTV (reference sequence). The CDR3 spans 16 residues. This chain's CDR3 is CALWEVLPSEYYKKLF. The CDR3 DNA reads TGTGCCTTGTGGGAGGTCCTCCCCTCGGAATATTATAAGAAACTCTTT.

This clone was detected only a few times. The chain employs TRGV9 and TRGJ1 or TRGJ2. The J gene is not listed in TCRdb, so it was assigned here from a DNA match to germline. The germline CDR1 and CDR2 sequences are GITISATS and ISYDGTV (reference sequence). There are 15 residues in the CDR3. After removal of 2 bases from V and 0 bases from J, the junction contained 7 bases not matched to a gene. The CDR3 DNA sequence: TGTGCCTTGTGGGAGGCTAACCGGAATTATTATAAGAAACTCTTT. The encoded protein is CALWEANRNYYKKLF.

This clone is medium-sized. The V gene is TRGV2, the J gene TRGJP2. Germline lookup yields CDR1 EGSNGY and CDR2 YDSYNSKV. The CDR3 has 17 amino acids. The V and J ends lost 0 bases and 3 bases, in that order; junction bases with no gene match: 10. CDR3 DNA: TGTGCCACCTGGGACGGGCTACGATATGGTAGTGATTGGATCAAGACGTTT. It yields the protein CATWDGLRYGSDWIKTF.

The sample holds many counts of this clone. The TCRdb protein, from a much larger clone, departs from this DNA's translation at residue 12, likely by read error; the protein shown derives from the DNA. CDR3 nucleotide sequence: TGTGCCTTGTGGGAACAAGAGTTGGGCAAAAAAGTCAAGGTATTT. Protein product: CALWEQELGKKVKVF. The chain employs TRGV9 and TRGJP. TCRdb offers no J gene call, so here the DNA was matched to germline to obtain one. Germline V gene data show CDR1 as GITISATS and CDR2 as ISYDGTV (reference sequence). The CDR3 totals 15 residues.

In this sample, this clone turned up a few times. The protein held in TCRdb is that of a much larger clone and does not match this DNA's translation at residues 11 and 13, likely because of a read error; the protein shown is translated from the DNA. V usage is TRGV4 and J usage is TRGJP1. Germline V gene lookup returns CDR1 EGSTGY and CDR2 YDSYTSSV. The CDR3 totals 17 residues. The CDR3 region has the DNA TGTGCCACCTGGGATGGGCGGCCATATACCGCTGGTCGGTTCAAGATATTT. Its protein product is CATWDGRPYTAGRFKIF.

A few counts support this clone. This likely came from a read error, as a far larger clone is one base away. In DNA, the CDR3 is TGTGCCACCTGGGACGAAAATAAGAAGCTCTTT. Translated: CATWDENKKLF. The rearrangement links TRGV2 to TRGJ1 or TRGJ2. Germline values: CDR1 EGSNGY, CDR2 YDSYNSKV. The CDR3 consists of 11 residues.

J gene calling gave no result, while the V gene is TRGV9. The germline CDR1 and CDR2 sequences are GITISATS and ISYDGTV (reference sequence). The CDR3 contains 17 residues. Written as DNA, the CDR3 is TGTGCCTTGTGGGAGGTGCGGGGAGAGTTGGGCAAAAAAATCAAAGTATTT. Translation gives CALWEVRGELGKKIKVF.

This clone was observed a few times. The TCRdb protein comes from a much larger clone and disagrees with this DNA's translation at residue 6, likely due to a read error; the protein given here is derived from the DNA. This chain connects TRGV9 to TRGJP. No J gene was available from TCRdb, and it was assigned here by a germline match of the DNA. Germline trimming cut 3 bases from V and 2 bases from J; bases unmatched to any gene: 4. From germline, CDR1 is GITISATS and CDR2 ISYDGTV (reference sequence). This CDR3 region has 17 residues. The CDR3 DNA reads as TGTGCCTTGTGGGAGCGAAGGCAAGAGTTGGGCAAAAAAATCAAGGTATTT. Translating it yields CALWERRQELGKKIKVF.

This clone was seen many times. This DNA's translation differs at residue 14 from TCRdb's protein, which comes from a much larger clone; a read error is likely, and the protein shown is translated from the DNA. The chain has TRGV3 and TRGJ1 or TRGJ2. Germline V CDR1 and CDR2: VTNTFY, YDVSTARD (reference sequence). The CDR3 consists of 22 residues. Losses at the gene ends were 0 bases for V and 0 bases for J; bases not matched to a gene: 26. Here the CDR3 DNA reads TGTGCCACCTGGGACAGGCGTTTAGTAAGGACGCCCACCACATCGAATTATTATAAGAAACTCTTT. It translates to CATWDRRLVRTPTTSNYYKKLF.

In its sample, this clone is medium-sized. This sample includes further DNA sequences coding for the same CDR3. This chain connects TRGV4 to TRGJ1 or TRGJ2. Germline CDR1 and CDR2: EGSTGY and YDSYTSSV. Trimming cost V 3 bases and J 0 bases; bases outside gene matches: 8. The CDR3 totals 15 residues. The CDR3, as DNA: TGTGCCACCTGGGATAAAAGGGGGAATTATTATAAGAAACTCTTT. It yields the protein CATWDKRGNYYKKLF.

About this clone itself: A much larger clone differs from this one at a single base, so this may be a read error. The V call is TRGV2, the J call TRGJ1 or TRGJ2. The CDR3 is 15 amino acids. Germline V lookup: CDR1 EGSNGY, CDR2 YDSYNSKV. The CDR3 DNA follows: TGTGCCACCTGGGACGGGCCCCTCGCTTATTATAAGAAGCTCTTT. Residues: CATWDGPLAYYKKLF.

This clone was observed many times. The protein held in TCRdb is that of a much larger clone and does not match this DNA's translation at residue 6, likely because of a read error; the protein shown is translated from the DNA. The chain joins TRGV8 to TRGJ1 or TRGJ2. The CDR3 sequence is 13 residues long. Germline lookup yields CDR1 VENAVY and CDR2 YDSYNSRV. V was pared by 4 bases and J by 12 bases, with 15 bases of the junction left unmatched. CDR3 DNA: TGTGCCACCTGGGAATGCATTACGCAGGGGAAACTCTTT. This gives the protein CATWECITQGKLF.

This clone was picked up a small number of times. The chain carries TRGV8 and TRGJ1 or TRGJ2. TCRdb offers no J gene call, so here the DNA was matched to germline to obtain one. The CDR3 is made up of 11 amino acids. The V and J ends lost 1 base and 10 bases, in that order; junction bases with no gene match: 4. Germline-derived CDR1 and CDR2 are VENAVY and YDSYNSRV. For the CDR3, the DNA is TGTGCCACCTGGGATAGCCGAAAGAAACTCTTT. Translating it yields CATWDSRKKLF.

This clone has just a few counts. TCRdb has a much larger clone's protein, which differs at residue 8 from the translation of this DNA, likely because of a read error; what is shown is the protein translated from the DNA. V gene TRGV9 combines with J gene TRGJP. The J gene was not available in TCRdb and was assigned here by matching the DNA to germline segments. Germline-derived CDR1 and CDR2 are GITISATS and ISYDGTV (reference sequence). The CDR3 has 15 residues. The CDR3 region has the DNA TGTGCCTTGTGGGATGTCGAGTCGGGCAAAAAAATCAAGGTATTT. This translates into CALWDVESGKKIKVF.

A few counts support this clone. TCRdb assigns this DNA the protein of a much larger clone, which departs from its translation at residue 13; this likely reflects a read error, and the protein shown comes from translating the DNA. The chain is built from TRGV9 and TRGJP. The J gene, left out of TCRdb, was set here by checking the DNA against germline. Germline values: CDR1 GITISATS, CDR2 ISYDGTV (reference sequence). The CDR3 is made up of 17 amino acids. This CDR3 is CALWEQRQELGKRIKVF. Written as DNA, the CDR3 is TGTGCCTTGTGGGAGCAAAGGCAAGAGTTGGGCAAAAGAATCAAGGTATTT.

This clone has a handful of counts. TCRdb's protein, taken from a much larger clone, differs from this DNA's translation at residues 5 and 6, likely owing to a read error; the protein displayed comes from the DNA. This chain links TRGV9 with TRGJP. The V segment lost 4 bases and the J segment 4 bases; nucleotides outside the gene matches: 4. This CDR3 region has 16 residues. Germline lookup yields CDR1 GITISATS and CDR2 ISYDGTV (reference sequence). CDR3 sequence: CALWDRQELGKKIKVF. The CDR3 nucleotides are TGTGCCTTGTGGGACCGACAAGAGTTGGGCAAAAAAATCAAGGTATTT.

Judged by abundance, this clone is medium-sized (0.01 to 0.1%). This CDR3 is also generated by other DNA sequences in the sample. This chain uses TRGV9 with TRGJP. Looked up from germline, CDR1 is GITISATS and CDR2 is ISYDGTV (reference sequence). There are 16 residues in the CDR3. Losses at the gene ends were 3 bases for V and 6 bases for J; bases not matched to a gene: 5. The CDR3 sequence: CALWEPLELGKKIKVF. CDR3 coding DNA: TGTGCCTTGTGGGAGCCTTTAGAGTTGGGCAAAAAAATCAAGGTATTT.

This clone was picked up a small number of times. The amino acid sequence in TCRdb belongs to a much larger clone and departs from this DNA's translation at residue 10, likely a sequencing read error; the sequence shown is translated from the DNA. The chain uses TRGV9 and TRGJP. Assignment of the J gene here rests on matching the DNA to germline, because TCRdb gives none. From germline, CDR1 is GITISATS and CDR2 ISYDGTV (reference sequence). The CDR3 spans 17 residues. This CDR3 reads CALWEGTYESGKKIKVF. For the CDR3, the DNA is TGTGCCTTGTGGGAGGGTACTTACGAGTCGGGCAAAAAAATCAAGGTATTT.